What follows are 12 T cell receptor beta chains derived from one specimen sequenced in a study of blood T cell repertoires in COVID-19. Clones were sequenced by immunoSEQ multiplex PCR, and TCRdb holds only the in-frame ones, with some missing. The table lists 100,000 to 150,000 clones, around 88% of them singletons. Material for sequencing was peripheral blood. The receptors shown here come from a man in his fifties or sixties with COVID-19, enrolled during active disease.

The chain is built from TRBV11-2 and TRBJ1-1, with D possibly being TRBD1 (5 bases). This CDR3 is 14 amino acids long. Germline V gives CDR1 SGHAT, CDR2 FQNNGV. With 1 base removed from V and 7 bases from J, the gap between germline ends came to 13 bases. In nucleotides, the CDR3 is TGTGCCAGCAGCTTAGTTCAGGGCGGGAGTGAAGCTTTCTTT. Residues: CASSLVQGGSEAFF.

This chain uses TRBV5-4 with TRBJ2-1; TRBD2 agrees at 7 bases. Germline loops: CDR1 SGHNT, CDR2 YYREEE (reference sequence). V lost 4 bases and J lost 1; bases outside the gene matches: 8. The CDR3 sequence is 16 residues long. The CDR3 sequence is CASSPGAGSSYNEQFF. The DNA for the CDR3 is TGTGCCAGCAGCCCAGGAGCGGGGTCTTCCTACAATGAGCAGTTCTTC.

This sequence joins TRBV19 and TRBJ1-2; TRBD1 might be the D (6 bases). The CDR3 has 14 amino acids. CDR1 is LNHDA, CDR2 SQIVND, per germline (reference sequence). V lost 10 bases, J lost 4 bases, and 19 bases lay in between. The CDR3 region is CATHPGPGVYGYTF. The CDR3 region has the DNA TGTGCCACCCACCCCGGGCCAGGGGTCTATGGCTACACCTTC.

This clone was counted only a few times. The J gene is TRBJ1-1, the V gene TRBV30; TRBD1 agrees at 8 bases. The CDR3 length is 15 residues. The V and J ends lost 5 bases and 8 bases, in that order; junction bases with no gene match: 16. CDR1 is GTSNPN, CDR2 SVGIG, per germline (reference sequence). CDR3 region: CAWSRRTGSASEAFF. The CDR3 DNA reads as TGTGCCTGGTCCCGCCGGACAGGGAGCGCATCGGAAGCTTTCTTT. The entire variable domain, with the rest obtained from reference TRBV30 and TRBJ1-1, is as follows: SQTIHQWPATLVQPVGSPLSLECTVEGTSNPNLYWYRQAAGRGLQLLFYSVGIGQISSEVPQNLSASRPQDRQFILSSKKLLLSDSGFYLCAWSRRTGSASEAFFGQGTRLTVV.

This clone has more than one count but fewer than ten. The chain recombines TRBV29-1 with TRBJ1-2, with 7 bases identical to TRBD1. The CDR3 totals 13 residues. Germline V gives CDR1 SQVTM, CDR2 ANQGSEA. V was pared by 4 bases and J by 6 bases, with 8 bases of the junction left unmatched. The CDR3 nucleotides read TGCAGCGTTGCGGGACAGCAGCTTGATGGCTACACCTTC. It translates to CSVAGQQLDGYTF. Filled out from reference TRBV29-1 and TRBJ1-2, the complete variable domain reads SAVISQKPSRDICQRGTSLTIQCQVDSQVTMMFWYRQQPGQSLTLIATANQGSEATYESGFVIDKFPISRPNLTFSTLTVSNMSPEDSSIYLCSVAGQQLDGYTFGSGTRLTVV.

The chain employs TRBV6-5 and TRBJ2-1; the match to TRBD1 covers 8 bases. The V segment lost 2 bases and the J segment 6 bases; nucleotides outside the gene matches: 3. Germline lookup yields CDR1 MNHEY and CDR2 SVGAGI. The CDR3 sequence is 14 residues long. The CDR3 loop is CASSYRDRTNEQFF. CDR3 bases: TGTGCCAGCAGTTACAGGGACAGGACCAATGAGCAGTTCTTC.

Only one count was recorded for this clone. For the CDR3, the DNA is TGTGCCAGCAGCACTGGACAGGGCGTAGCTTTCTTT. Amino acids: CASSTGQGVAFF. The rearrangement uses TRBV11-3 and TRBJ1-1, with 8 bases fitting TRBD1. Trimming cost V 5 bases and J 10 bases; bases outside gene matches: 6. Germline CDR1 SGHNT, CDR2 YENEEA. The CDR3 totals 12 residues.

The chain employs TRBV30 and TRBJ1-6; possibly TRBD1 for D (5 bases). CDR3 length: 14 amino acids. The germline V and J ends were trimmed by 0 bases and 8 bases, with 11 bases remaining between them. Germline V CDR1 and CDR2: GTSNPN, SVGIG (reference sequence). The chain's CDR3 is CAWSVSGHDSPLHF. CDR3 DNA: TGTGCCTGGAGTGTTTCAGGGCACGATTCACCCCTCCACTTT. Together with reference TRBV30 and TRBJ1-6, the CDR3 gives the full variable domain: SQTIHQWPATLVQPVGSPLSLECTVEGTSNPNLYWYRQAAGRGLQLLFYSVGIGQISSEVPQNLSASRPQDRQFILSSKKLLLSDSGFYLCAWSVSGHDSPLHFGNGTRLTVT.

The CDR3 nucleotides read TGTGCCAGCAGCCACGACAGGTCCGGAAACACCATATATTTT. Its translation: CASSHDRSGNTIYF. This chain uses TRBV7-9 with TRBJ1-3; a weak D match, TRBD1 (6 bases). CDR3 size: 14 residues. With 5 bases removed from V and 4 bases from J, the gap between germline ends came to 12 bases. The germline V gene encodes CDR1 SEHNR and CDR2 FQNEAQ (reference sequence).

The chain is built from TRBV3-1 (or the pseudogene TRBV3-2) and TRBJ1-4, with TRBD1 matching over 7 bases. V lost 6 bases, J lost 8 bases, and 12 bases stayed unmatched. The length of the CDR3 is 15 residues. Germline-derived CDR1 and CDR2 are LGHDT and YNNKEL (reference sequence). CDR3 residues: CASRLTGTAREKLFF. The CDR3 nucleotides are TGTGCCAGCAGACTGACCGGGACAGCAAGAGAAAAACTGTTTTTT.

As concerns this clone: This CDR3 is also generated by other DNA sequences in the sample. V and J are TRBV29-1 and TRBJ1-1; D remains unclear. V gave up 3 bases and J gave up 1 base, with 6 bases separating them. Germline V gene data show CDR1 as SQVTM and CDR2 as ANQGSEA. The CDR3 runs 12 residues. The CDR3 sequence: CSVDPGNTEAFF. The DNA for the CDR3 is TGCAGCGTTGACCCAGGGAACACTGAAGCTTTCTTT.

This chain uses TRBV3-1 (or the pseudogene TRBV3-2) with TRBJ1-1; D ambiguous. CDR1 is LGHDT and CDR2 is YNNKEL in the germline V gene (reference sequence). The length of the CDR3 is 13 residues. V shed 6 bases and J shed 0 bases, with 8 bases lying between them. The CDR3 protein is CASSSNMNTEAFF. The CDR3 DNA follows: TGTGCCAGCAGTTCGAACATGAACACTGAAGCTTTCTTT.